This T cell receptor beta chain is from a study of blood T cells in healthy people across ages. General study results and limits: The study found more naive CD4+ cells and higher diversity in long-lived than aged donors. Older age went with lower TCR beta diversity per million T cells, in a roughly linear way.

On this clonotype: Antigen: not known.

V trimming: 6 bases; J trimming: 1 base; junction bases outside the gene matches: 8. From germline, CDR1 is SGHTA and CDR2 FQGNSA. There are 15 residues in the CDR3. A sample-barcoded 5' primer and a J-beta primer mix were used in a second PCR of roughly 7 to 11 cycles. TCRdb fed the 5' RACE reads into MiXCR, producing one record per CDR3 protein. The sample contains 700,000 to 1,000,000 distinct CDR3 sequences, approximately 44% of which appear only once. The chain couples TRBV7-2 to TRBJ1-2, with 7 bases aligning to TRBD1. Sequencing was carried out using blood. The source of this sequence is a man aged 55 to 70 in good health. Written as DNA, the CDR3 is TGTGCCAGCAGTTCTCCGGGACAGAGTAACTATGGCTACACCTTC. This translates into CASSSPGQSNYGYTF.